This T cell receptor beta chain was sequenced in a study of cytomegalovirus exposure and HLA in healthy donors. Notes on the study in general: Associated with cytomegalovirus, according to the listing, were around 160 TCR beta chains. Reportedly, a later analysis found an Asian-associated ancestry cluster had fewer N-insertions than the approximately 700-donor mean.

For this clone: Its antigen is not known.

The PCR ran on 60 Vbeta and 13 Jbeta primers. The assay was immunoSEQ multiplex PCR, and TCRdb's table has in-frame clones only and misses some. In total, the table holds around 76,000 clones. Sequenced sample: PBMCs. The origin of this receptor is a boy aged 5 to 17 in good health and CMV-seronegative.

CDR3 bases: TGTGCCAGCAGTGAGGAGAGCCACGAGCAGTACTTC. Its protein product is CASSEESHEQYF. The chain joins TRBV2 to TRBJ2-7; D remains ambiguous. CDR1 and CDR2 (germline): SNHLY, FYNNEI. The CDR3 is made up of 12 amino acids. Trimming cost V 3 bases and J 5 bases, with 8 bases left between them. The full variable domain, completed using reference TRBV2 and TRBJ2-7, is EPEVTQTPSHQVTQMGQEVILRCVPISNHLYFYWYRQILGQKVEFLVSFYNNEISEKSEIFDDQFSVERPDGSNFTLKIRSTKLEDSAMYFCASSEESHEQYFGPGTRLTVT.